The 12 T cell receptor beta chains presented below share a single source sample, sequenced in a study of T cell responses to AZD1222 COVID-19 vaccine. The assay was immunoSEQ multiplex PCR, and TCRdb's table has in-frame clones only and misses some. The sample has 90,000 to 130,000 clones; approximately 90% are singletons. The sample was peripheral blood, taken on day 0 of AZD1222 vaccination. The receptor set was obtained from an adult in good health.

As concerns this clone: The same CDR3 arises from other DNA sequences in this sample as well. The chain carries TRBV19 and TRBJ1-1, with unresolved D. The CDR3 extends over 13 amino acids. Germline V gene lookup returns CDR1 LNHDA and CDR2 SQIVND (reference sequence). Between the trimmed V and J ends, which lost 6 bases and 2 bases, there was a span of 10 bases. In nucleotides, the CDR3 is TGTGCCAGTAGCCCTACACAAAACACTGAAGCTTTCTTT. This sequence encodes CASSPTQNTEAFF.

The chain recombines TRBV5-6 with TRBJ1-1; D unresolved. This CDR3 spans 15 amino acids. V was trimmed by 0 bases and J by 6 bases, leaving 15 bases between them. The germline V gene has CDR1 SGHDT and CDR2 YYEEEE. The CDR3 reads CASSLVGRGSAEAFF. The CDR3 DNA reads TGTGCCAGCAGCTTGGTAGGCAGAGGTTCTGCTGAAGCTTTCTTT. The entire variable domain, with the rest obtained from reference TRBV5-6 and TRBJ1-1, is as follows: DAGVTQSPTHLIKTRGQQVTLRCSPKSGHDTVSWYQQALGQGPQFIFQYYEEEERQRGNFPDRFSGHQFPNYSSELNVNALLLGDSALYLCASSLVGRGSAEAFFGQGTRLTVV.

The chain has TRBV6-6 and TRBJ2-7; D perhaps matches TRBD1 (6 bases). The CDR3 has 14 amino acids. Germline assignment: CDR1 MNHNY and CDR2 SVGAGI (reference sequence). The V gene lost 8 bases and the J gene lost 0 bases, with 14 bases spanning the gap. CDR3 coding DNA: TGTGCCAGCCGGAAACAGGGAAGCTCCTACGAGCAGTACTTC. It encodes CASRKQGSSYEQYF.

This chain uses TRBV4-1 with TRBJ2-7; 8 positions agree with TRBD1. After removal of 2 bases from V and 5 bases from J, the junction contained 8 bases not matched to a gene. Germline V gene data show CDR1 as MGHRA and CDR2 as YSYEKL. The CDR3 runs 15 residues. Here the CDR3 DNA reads TGCGCCAGCAGCCAAATCCAGGGGGCGCCGGACGAGCAGTACTTC. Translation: CASSQIQGAPDEQYF.

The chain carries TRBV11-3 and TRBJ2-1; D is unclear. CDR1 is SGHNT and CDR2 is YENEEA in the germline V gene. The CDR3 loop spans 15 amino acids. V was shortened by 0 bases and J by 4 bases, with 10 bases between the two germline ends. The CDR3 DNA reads TGTGCCAGCAGCTTAGACCTAAAGGATTACAATGAGCAGTTCTTC. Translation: CASSLDLKDYNEQFF.

CDR3 loop: CASQLWTGELFF. The CDR3 nucleotides read TGTGCCAGTCAACTATGGACCGGGGAGCTGTTTTTT. The chain employs TRBV19 and TRBJ2-2, with D unresolved. Looked up from germline, CDR1 is LNHDA and CDR2 is SQIVND (reference sequence). Trimming took 8 bases from V and 5 from J, leaving 9 bases between them. CDR3 size: 12 residues.

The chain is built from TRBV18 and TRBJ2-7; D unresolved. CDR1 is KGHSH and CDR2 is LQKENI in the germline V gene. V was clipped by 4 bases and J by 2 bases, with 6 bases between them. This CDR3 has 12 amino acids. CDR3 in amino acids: CASSLVTYEQYF. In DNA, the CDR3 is TGTGCCAGCTCACTGGTCACCTACGAGCAGTACTTC.

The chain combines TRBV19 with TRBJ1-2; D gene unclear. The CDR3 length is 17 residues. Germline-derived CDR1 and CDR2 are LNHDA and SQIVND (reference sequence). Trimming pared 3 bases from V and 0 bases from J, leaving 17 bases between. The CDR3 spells CASSIGALGRSNYGYTF. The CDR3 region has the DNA TGTGCCAGTAGTATCGGAGCTTTAGGGCGTTCTAACTATGGCTACACCTTC.

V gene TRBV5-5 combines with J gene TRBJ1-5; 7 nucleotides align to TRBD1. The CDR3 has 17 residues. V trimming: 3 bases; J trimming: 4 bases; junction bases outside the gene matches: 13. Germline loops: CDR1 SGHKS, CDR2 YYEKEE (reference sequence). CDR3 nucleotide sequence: TGTGCCAGCAGCTCTCGCCCCGAGACAGGGACAAATCAGCCCCAGCATTTT. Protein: CASSSRPETGTNQPQHF.

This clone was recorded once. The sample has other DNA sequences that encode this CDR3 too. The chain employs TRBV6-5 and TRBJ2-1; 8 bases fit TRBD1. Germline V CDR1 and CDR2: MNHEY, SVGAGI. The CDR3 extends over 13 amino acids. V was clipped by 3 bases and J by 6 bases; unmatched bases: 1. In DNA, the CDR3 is TGTGCCAGCAGTTATGACAGGGGCAATGAGCAGTTCTTC. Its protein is CASSYDRGNEQFF.

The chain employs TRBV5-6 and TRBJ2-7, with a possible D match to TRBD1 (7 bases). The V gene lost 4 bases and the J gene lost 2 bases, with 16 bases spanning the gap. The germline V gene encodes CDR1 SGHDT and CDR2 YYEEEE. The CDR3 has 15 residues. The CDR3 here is CASSAGQRNTYEQYF. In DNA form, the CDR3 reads TGTGCCAGCAGCGCGGGACAGCGAAATACCTACGAGCAGTACTTC.

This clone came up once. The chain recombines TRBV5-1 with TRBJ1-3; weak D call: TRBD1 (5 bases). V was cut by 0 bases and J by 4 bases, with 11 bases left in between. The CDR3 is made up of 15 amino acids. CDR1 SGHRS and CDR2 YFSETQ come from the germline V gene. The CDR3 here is CASSLVAGIGNTIYF. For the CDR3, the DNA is TGCGCCAGCAGCTTGGTGGCAGGGATCGGAAACACCATATATTTT.